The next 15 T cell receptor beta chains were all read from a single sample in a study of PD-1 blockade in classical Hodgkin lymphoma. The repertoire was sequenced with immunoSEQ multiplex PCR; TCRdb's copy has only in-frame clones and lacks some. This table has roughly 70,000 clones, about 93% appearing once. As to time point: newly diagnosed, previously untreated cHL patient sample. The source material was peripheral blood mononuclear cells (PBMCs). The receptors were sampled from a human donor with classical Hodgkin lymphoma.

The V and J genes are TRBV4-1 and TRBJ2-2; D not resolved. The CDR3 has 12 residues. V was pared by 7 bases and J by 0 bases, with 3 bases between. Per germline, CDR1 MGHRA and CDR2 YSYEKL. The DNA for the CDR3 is TGCGCCAGCAACCCGAACACCGGGGAGCTGTTTTTT. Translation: CASNPNTGELFF.

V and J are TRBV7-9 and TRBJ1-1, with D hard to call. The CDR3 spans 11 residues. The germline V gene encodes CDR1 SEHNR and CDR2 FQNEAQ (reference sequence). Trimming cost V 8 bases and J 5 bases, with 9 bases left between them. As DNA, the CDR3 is TGTGCCAGCCTGATGGGTACTGAAGCTTTCTTT. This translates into CASLMGTEAFF.

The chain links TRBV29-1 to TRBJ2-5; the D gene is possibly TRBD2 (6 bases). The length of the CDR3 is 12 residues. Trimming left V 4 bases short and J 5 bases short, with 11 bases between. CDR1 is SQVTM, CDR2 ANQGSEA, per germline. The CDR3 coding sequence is TGCAGCGTTGTCGGCGGGACGGAGACCCAGTACTTC. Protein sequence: CSVVGGTETQYF.

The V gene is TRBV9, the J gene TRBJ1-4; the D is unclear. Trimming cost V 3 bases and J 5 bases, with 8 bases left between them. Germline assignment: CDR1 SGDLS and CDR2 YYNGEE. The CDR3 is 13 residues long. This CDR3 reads CASSGVDNEKLFF. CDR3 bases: TGTGCCAGCAGCGGGGTGGACAATGAAAAACTGTTTTTT.

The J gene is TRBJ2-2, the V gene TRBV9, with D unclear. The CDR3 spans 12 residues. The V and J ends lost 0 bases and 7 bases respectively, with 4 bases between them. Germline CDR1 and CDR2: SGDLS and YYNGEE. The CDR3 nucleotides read TGTGCCAGCAGCGTAGCTGGCGGGGAGCTGTTTTTT. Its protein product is CASSVAGGELFF.

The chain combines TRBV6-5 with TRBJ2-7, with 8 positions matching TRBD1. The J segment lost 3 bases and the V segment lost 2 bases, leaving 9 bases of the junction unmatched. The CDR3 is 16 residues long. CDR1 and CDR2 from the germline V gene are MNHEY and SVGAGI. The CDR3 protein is CASSYLQGEWGYEQYF. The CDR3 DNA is TGTGCCAGCAGTTACCTACAGGGGGAATGGGGCTACGAGCAGTACTTC.

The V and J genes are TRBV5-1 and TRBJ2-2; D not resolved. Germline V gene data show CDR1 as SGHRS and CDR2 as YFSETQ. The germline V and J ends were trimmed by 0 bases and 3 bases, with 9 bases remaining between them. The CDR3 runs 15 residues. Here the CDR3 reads CASSLGVRYTGELFF. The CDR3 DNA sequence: TGCGCCAGCAGCTTGGGAGTCCGTTACACCGGGGAGCTGTTTTTT.

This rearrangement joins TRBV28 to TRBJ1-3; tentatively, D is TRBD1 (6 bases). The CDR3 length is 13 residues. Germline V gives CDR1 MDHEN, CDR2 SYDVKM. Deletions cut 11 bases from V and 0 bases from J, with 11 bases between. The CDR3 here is CAVDRNSGNTIYF. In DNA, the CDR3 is TGTGCCGTAGACAGGAACTCTGGAAACACCATATATTTT.

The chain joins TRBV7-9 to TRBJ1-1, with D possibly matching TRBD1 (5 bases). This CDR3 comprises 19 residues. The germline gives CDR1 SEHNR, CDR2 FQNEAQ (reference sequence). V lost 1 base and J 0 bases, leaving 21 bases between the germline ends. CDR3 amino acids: CASSLVGGRTGIMNTEAFF. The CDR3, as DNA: TGTGCCAGCAGCTTAGTGGGGGGTAGAACAGGTATTATGAACACTGAAGCTTTCTTT.

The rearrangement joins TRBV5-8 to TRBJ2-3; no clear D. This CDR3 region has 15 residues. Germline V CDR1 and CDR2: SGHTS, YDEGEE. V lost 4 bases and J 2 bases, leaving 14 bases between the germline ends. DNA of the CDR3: TGTGCCAGCAGCACGCGTGCACACCACACAGATACGCAGTATTTT. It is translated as CASSTRAHHTDTQYF.

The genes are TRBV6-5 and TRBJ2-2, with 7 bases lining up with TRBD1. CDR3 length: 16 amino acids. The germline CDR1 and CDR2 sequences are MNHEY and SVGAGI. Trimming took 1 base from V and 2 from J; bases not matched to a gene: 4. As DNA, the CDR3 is TGTGCCAGCAGTTACTTCAGGGGGACCAACACCGGGGAGCTGTTTTTT. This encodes CASSYFRGTNTGELFF.

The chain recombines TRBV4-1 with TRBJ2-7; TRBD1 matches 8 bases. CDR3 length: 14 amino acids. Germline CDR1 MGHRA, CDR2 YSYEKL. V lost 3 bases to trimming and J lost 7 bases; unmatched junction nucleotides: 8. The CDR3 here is CASSQDRVGREQYF. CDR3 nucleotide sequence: TGCGCCAGCAGCCAGGACAGGGTTGGACGAGAGCAGTACTTC.

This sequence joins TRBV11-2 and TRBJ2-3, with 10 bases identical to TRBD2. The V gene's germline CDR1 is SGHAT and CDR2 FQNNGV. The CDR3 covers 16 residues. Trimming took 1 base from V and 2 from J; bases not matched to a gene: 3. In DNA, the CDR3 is TGTGCCAGCAGCTTAGCCCTAGCGGGGGTCACAGATACGCAGTATTTT. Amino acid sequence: CASSLALAGVTDTQYF.

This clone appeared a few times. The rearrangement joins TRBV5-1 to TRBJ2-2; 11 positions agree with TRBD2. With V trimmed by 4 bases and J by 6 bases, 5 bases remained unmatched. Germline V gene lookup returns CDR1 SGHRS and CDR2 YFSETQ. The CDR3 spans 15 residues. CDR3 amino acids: CASSVLAGGPGELFF. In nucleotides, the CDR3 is TGCGCCAGCAGCGTCCTAGCGGGGGGCCCCGGGGAGCTGTTTTTT.

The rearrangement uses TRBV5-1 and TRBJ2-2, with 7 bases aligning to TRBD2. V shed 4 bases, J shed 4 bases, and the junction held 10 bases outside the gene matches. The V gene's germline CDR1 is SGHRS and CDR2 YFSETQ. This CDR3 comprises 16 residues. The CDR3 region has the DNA TGCGCCAGCAGCCCCGGACTAGTTTTTAGCACCGGGGAGCTGTTTTTT. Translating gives CASSPGLVFSTGELFF.